This T cell receptor (beta chain) was identified in a study of T cell changes during pregnancy in multiple sclerosis. Profiled with immunoSEQ multiplex PCR; TCRdb holds only in-frame clones, not every one. In the table there are about 28,000 clones, nearly 90% of which are singletons. In germline, CDR1 is SGHDT, CDR2 YYEEEE. This CDR3 spans 14 amino acids. The junction had 2 bases not matched to a gene; V was cut back by 3 bases and J by 3 bases. The TCR comes from a female donor with multiple sclerosis, enrolled in a pregnancy study. The V gene is TRBV5-6, the J gene TRBJ2-7, with 11 bases matching TRBD2. The sample in question was CD4+ T cells from peripheral blood mononuclear cells, obtained in the second trimester of pregnancy. The chain's CDR3 is CASSWGTSGYEQYF. The CDR3 DNA sequence: TGTGCCAGCAGCTGGGGGACTAGCGGCTACGAGCAGTACTTC.